One sample yielded the 24 T cell receptor beta chains listed below, sequenced in a study of blood T cell repertoires in COVID-19. Produced via immunoSEQ multiplex PCR; TCRdb's table is partial and in-frame only. The data hold about 73,000 clones, with roughly 80% observed a single time. The material sequenced was peripheral blood. The source is a woman aged 60-75 years with acute or convalescent COVID-19.

Details on this clone: A junction boundary mismatches the germline segment, possibly from a read error. This chain uses TRBV5-6 with TRBJ1-1, with TRBD1 matching over 9 bases. The CDR3 length is 12 residues. Germline V gene lookup returns CDR1 SGHDT and CDR2 YYEEEE. As DNA, the CDR3 is TGTGCCAGCAGCTTTATCGTACAGGGGGCGACCTTT. It translates to CASSFIVQGATF.

The chain links TRBV21-1 to TRBJ2-1; TRBD1, as called in the table, went unchecked against the DNA. TRBV21-1 is labeled a pseudogene. The CDR3 covers 17 residues. CDR3 DNA sequence: TGTGCCAGCAGCATCAGCCAGGGGGCGACTGCCTACAATGAGCAGTTCTTC. Translation: CASSISQGATAYNEQFF.

This chain connects TRBV2 to TRBJ2-5; 15 bases agree with TRBD2. Losses at the gene ends were 8 bases for V and 4 bases for J; bases not matched to a gene: 5. CDR3 size: 15 residues. The germline gives CDR1 SNHLY, CDR2 FYNNEI. In nucleotides, the CDR3 is TGTGCCAGCTCGGGACTAGCGGGAGGTAGAGAGACCCAGTACTTC. Its translation: CASSGLAGGRETQYF.

This clone turned up a few times. In nucleotides, the CDR3 is TGTGCCTGGAGTGCCCAGGCGGGTCAGCCCCAGCATTTT. It encodes CAWSAQAGQPQHF. This chain links TRBV30 with TRBJ1-5; D not resolved. Trimming stripped 1 base from V and 6 bases from J, with 10 bases between. Germline V lookup: CDR1 GTSNPN, CDR2 SVGIG (reference sequence). CDR3 size: 13 residues.

CDR3 region: CASSSSGTGRFRAGGYTF. CDR3 DNA: TGTGCCAGCAGCTCAAGCGGGACAGGGAGATTTCGAGCGGGCGGCTACACCTTC. The rearrangement joins TRBV7-2 to TRBJ1-2, with 9 positions matching TRBD1. CDR3 size: 18 residues. Germline V gives CDR1 SGHTA, CDR2 FQGNSA. The J segment lost 8 bases and the V segment lost 4 bases, leaving 20 bases of the junction unmatched.

The chain links TRBV5-4 to TRBJ1-2, with D hard to call. The V gene's germline CDR1 is SGHNT and CDR2 YYREEE (reference sequence). V lost 0 bases and J lost 7, with 7 bases in between. This CDR3 contains 12 residues. The CDR3 DNA is TGTGCCAGCAGCTTGGGCGCGGCTGGCTACACCTTC. This codes for CASSLGAAGYTF. Variable domain in full (rest from reference TRBV5-4 and TRBJ1-2): ETGVTQSPTHLIKTRGQQVTLRCSSQSGHNTVSWYQQALGQGPQFIFQYYREEENGRGNFPPRFSGLQFPNYSSELNVNALELDDSALYLCASSLGAAGYTFGSGTRLTVV.

The rearrangement links TRBV24-1 to TRBJ1-3; TRBD1 matches 8 bases. The CDR3 has 14 residues. The J segment lost 1 base and the V segment lost 10 bases, leaving 5 bases of the junction unmatched. Germline V CDR1 and CDR2: KGHDR, SFDVKD. CDR3 in amino acids: CATEDRVSGNTIYF. The CDR3 coding sequence is TGTGCCACAGAGGACAGGGTATCTGGAAACACCATATATTTT.

The rearrangement uses TRBV28 and TRBJ2-7; no firm D call. The CDR3 is made up of 11 amino acids. The germline CDR1 and CDR2 sequences are MDHEN and SYDVKM. V dropped 2 bases and J dropped 3 bases, with 2 bases sitting between them. CDR3 nucleotide sequence: TGTGCCAGCAGTTTACGCTACGAGCAGTACTTC. Its translation is CASSLRYEQYF.

V usage is TRBV9 and J usage is TRBJ1-1; 8 bases agree with TRBD1. The CDR3 has 14 amino acids. Germline assignment: CDR1 SGDLS and CDR2 YYNGEE. V dropped 3 bases and J dropped 6; count of bases not matched to a gene: 7. DNA of the CDR3: TGTGCCAGCAGCGAGACAGGGGCGGGCGCTGAAGCTTTCTTT. It translates to CASSETGAGAEAFF.

The chain combines TRBV15 with TRBJ2-3; 9 bases align to TRBD2. The trim removed 0 bases at V and 7 bases at J, leaving 8 bases unmatched. There are 16 residues in the CDR3. Germline-derived CDR1 and CDR2 are LNHNV and YYDKDF (reference sequence). The DNA for the CDR3 is TGTGCCACCAGCAGAGATGGGGCGGGGGGGCCGAATACGCAGTATTTT. Protein product: CATSRDGAGGPNTQYF.

The V gene is TRBV3-1 (or the pseudogene TRBV3-2), the J gene TRBJ1-1; possible D gene TRBD1, 6 bases. Per germline, CDR1 LGHDT and CDR2 YNNKEL (reference sequence). V lost 1 base, J lost 0 bases, and 12 bases lay in between. The CDR3 loop spans 16 amino acids. The CDR3 here is CASSQGGGQLNTEAFF. In nucleotides, the CDR3 is TGTGCCAGCAGCCAAGGCGGTGGACAGCTGAACACTGAAGCTTTCTTT.

The chain joins TRBV5-5 to TRBJ2-1; 8 bases map to TRBD2. The CDR3 sequence is 15 residues long. V lost 5 bases and J lost 2; bases outside the gene matches: 6. In germline, CDR1 is SGHKS, CDR2 YYEKEE (reference sequence). CDR3 loop: CASSYSGTTYNEQFF. The CDR3 nucleotides are TGTGCCAGCAGTTATAGCGGGACCACCTACAATGAGCAGTTCTTC.

The gene calls are TRBV6-5 and TRBJ2-1; the D gene is possibly TRBD1 (5 bases). This CDR3 has 14 residues. CDR1 and CDR2 (germline): MNHEY, SVGAGI. With 2 bases removed from V and 7 bases from J, the gap between germline ends came to 12 bases. The CDR3 sequence: CASSYDFKGNEQFF. CDR3 bases: TGTGCCAGCAGTTACGACTTCAAGGGGAATGAGCAGTTCTTC.

The rearrangement joins TRBV7-9 to TRBJ2-2, with TRBD1 as a possible D gene (5 bases). CDR1 and CDR2 (germline): SEHNR, FQNEAQ (reference sequence). Trimming shortened V by 2 bases and J by 1 base, and 17 bases separated the two germline ends. The CDR3 has 18 amino acids. This CDR3 reads CASSLLFTSQGNTGELFF. The CDR3 DNA sequence: TGTGCCAGCAGCTTACTATTCACCTCTCAGGGGAACACCGGGGAGCTGTTTTTT.

V is TRBV7-9 and J is TRBJ1-2, with 9 bases fitting TRBD1. The trim removed 1 base at V and 3 bases at J, leaving 6 bases unmatched. This CDR3 region has 16 residues. Germline V CDR1 and CDR2: SEHNR, FQNEAQ (reference sequence). The CDR3 nucleotides read TGTGCCAGCAGCTTAGGCGGGACAGGGCCCGACTATGGCTACACCTTC. This translates into CASSLGGTGPDYGYTF.

The gene calls are TRBV13 and TRBJ2-2; 8 bases agree with TRBD1. Trimming at V came to 5 bases and at J to 4 bases, leaving 6 bases not matched to a gene. Germline V gene data show CDR1 as PRHDT and CDR2 as FYEKMQ (reference sequence). The CDR3 has 15 amino acids. For the CDR3, the DNA is TGTGCCAGCAGCCTCAGGGGGCCTCGCACCGGGGAGCTGTTTTTT. The encoded protein is CASSLRGPRTGELFF.

The chain employs TRBV30 and TRBJ1-1; no definite D call. The germline V gene encodes CDR1 GTSNPN and CDR2 SVGIG (reference sequence). The germline V and J ends were trimmed by 2 bases and 0 bases, with 7 bases remaining between them. The CDR3 is made up of 13 amino acids. DNA of the CDR3: TGTGCCTGGAGTACGCAGGTGAACACTGAAGCTTTCTTT. Residues: CAWSTQVNTEAFF. The variable domain in full, with the rest retrieved from reference TRBV30 and TRBJ1-1, is SQTIHQWPATLVQPVGSPLSLECTVEGTSNPNLYWYRQAAGRGLQLLFYSVGIGQISSEVPQNLSASRPQDRQFILSSKKLLLSDSGFYLCAWSTQVNTEAFFGQGTRLTVV.

This clone was observed a handful of times. This chain links TRBV10-2 with TRBJ1-2; weak D call: TRBD1 (5 bases). V lost 6 bases and J 4 bases, leaving 9 bases between the germline ends. Germline lookup yields CDR1 WSHSY and CDR2 SAAADI. The CDR3 has 12 residues. CDR3 sequence reads: CASRTDSYGYTF. CDR3 sequence (DNA): TGCGCCAGCAGGACAGACTCCTATGGCTACACCTTC.

V gene TRBV2 combines with J gene TRBJ1-4; TRBD1 matches 8 bases. J lost 8 bases, V lost 5 bases, and 7 bases had no gene match. The germline V gene has CDR1 SNHLY and CDR2 FYNNEI. The CDR3 extends over 14 amino acids. CDR3 nucleotides: TGTGCCAGCAGTTTGACAGGGGCGAGGGAAAAACTGTTTTTT. The encoded protein is CASSLTGAREKLFF.

DNA of the CDR3: TGTGCCAGCAGTCCGGACTGGAGTTCACCCCTCCACTTT. Translation gives CASSPDWSSPLHF. The chain recombines TRBV6-2 or TRBV6-3 with TRBJ1-6; D is uncertain. The germline V and J ends were trimmed by 5 bases and 9 bases, with 11 bases remaining between them. The CDR3 covers 13 residues. Germline V gene data show CDR1 as MNHEY and CDR2 as SVGEGT.

The rearrangement joins TRBV7-8 to TRBJ2-1, with 10 bases that match TRBD2. CDR1 is SGHVS and CDR2 is FQNEAQ in the germline V gene. CDR3 size: 15 residues. After removal of 3 bases from V and 5 bases from J, the junction contained 4 bases not matched to a gene. The CDR3 sequence: CASSFSGGINNEQFF. The CDR3 DNA reads as TGTGCCAGCAGCTTTAGCGGGGGGATAAACAATGAGCAGTTCTTC.

The chain uses TRBV7-2 and TRBJ1-2; 11 nucleotides line up with TRBD1. The germline gives CDR1 SGHTA, CDR2 FQGNSA. The CDR3 spans 15 residues. J gave up 4 bases and V 1 base, and 2 bases lay outside the gene matches. The CDR3 nucleotides read TGTGCCAGCAGCTTAGACGGGACAGGGGGCTATGGCTACACCTTC. Its translation: CASSLDGTGGYGYTF.

The chain has TRBV27 and TRBJ1-6, with D perhaps matching TRBD1 (5 bases). Trimming cost V 6 bases and J 7 bases, with 13 bases left between them. Germline loops: CDR1 MNHEY, CDR2 SMNVEV (reference sequence). This CDR3 spans 14 amino acids. The CDR3 loop reads CASSSSNRNSPLHF. The CDR3 DNA sequence: TGTGCCAGCAGCTCCAGTAACAGGAATTCACCCCTCCACTTT.

The gene calls are TRBV3-1 (or the pseudogene TRBV3-2) and TRBJ1-2; 7 bases line up with TRBD1. Germline CDR1 reads LGHDT; CDR2 reads YNNKEL (reference sequence). The CDR3 runs 14 residues. The V gene end was trimmed by 3 bases and the J gene end by 6 bases; junction bases not matched to a gene: 7. CDR3 amino acids: CASSQRQGANGYTF. The CDR3 region has the DNA TGTGCCAGCAGCCAGCGACAGGGTGCGAATGGCTACACCTTC.